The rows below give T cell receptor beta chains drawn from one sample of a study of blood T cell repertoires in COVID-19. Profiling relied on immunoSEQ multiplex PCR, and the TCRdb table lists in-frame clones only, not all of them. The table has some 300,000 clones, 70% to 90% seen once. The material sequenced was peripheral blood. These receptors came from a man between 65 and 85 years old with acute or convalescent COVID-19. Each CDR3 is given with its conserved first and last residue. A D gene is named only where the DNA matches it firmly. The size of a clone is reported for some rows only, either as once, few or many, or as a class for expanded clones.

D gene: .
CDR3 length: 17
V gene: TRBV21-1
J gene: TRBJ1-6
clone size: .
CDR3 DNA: TGTGCCAGCAGCAAAGTCCACCCGGGACAGGGGTGTTCACCCCTCCACTTT
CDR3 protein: CASSKVHPGQGCSPLHF

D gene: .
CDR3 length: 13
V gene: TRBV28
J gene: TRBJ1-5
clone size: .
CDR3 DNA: TGTGCCAGCAGGGCTTACGGGAATCAGCCCCAGCATTTT
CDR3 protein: CASRAYGNQPQHF

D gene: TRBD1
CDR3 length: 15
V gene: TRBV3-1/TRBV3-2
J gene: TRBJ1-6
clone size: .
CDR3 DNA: TGTGCCAGCAGTCTCGAAGGACAGGAAAATTCACCCCTCCACTTT
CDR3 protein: CASSLEGQENSPLHF

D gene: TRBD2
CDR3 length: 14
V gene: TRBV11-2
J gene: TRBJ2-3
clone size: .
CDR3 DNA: TGTGCCAGCAGCTTTACTAGCGGGGTAGATACGCAGTATTTT
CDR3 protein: CASSFTSGVDTQYF

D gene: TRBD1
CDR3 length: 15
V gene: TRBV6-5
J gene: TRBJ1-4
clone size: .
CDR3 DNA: TGTGCCAGCAGGGGGGGACAGTCAACTAATGAAAAACTGTTTTTT
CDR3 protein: CASRGGQSTNEKLFF

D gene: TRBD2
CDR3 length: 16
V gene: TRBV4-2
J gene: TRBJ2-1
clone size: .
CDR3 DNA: TGTGCCAGCAGCCAGAGGGGGACTAGCGGATGGGATGAGCAGTTCTTC
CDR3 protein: CASSQRGTSGWDEQFF

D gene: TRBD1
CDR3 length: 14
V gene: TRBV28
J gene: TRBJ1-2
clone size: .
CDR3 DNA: TGTGCCAGCAGTTTGTCGGACAGGGTCCATGGCTACACCTTC
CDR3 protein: CASSLSDRVHGYTF

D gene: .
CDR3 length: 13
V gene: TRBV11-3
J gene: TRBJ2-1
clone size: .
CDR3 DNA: TGTGCCAGCAGCTTGGCGGGGCTCAATGAGCAGTTCTTC
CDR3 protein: CASSLAGLNEQFF

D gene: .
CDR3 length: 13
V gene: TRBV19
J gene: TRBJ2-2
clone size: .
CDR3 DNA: TGTGCCAGTAGTAGCACGGCGGCCGGGGAGCTGTTTTTT
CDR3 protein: CASSSTAAGELFF

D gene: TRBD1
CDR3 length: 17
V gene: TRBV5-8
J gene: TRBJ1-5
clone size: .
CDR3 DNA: TGTGCCAGCAGCCTGGACAGGGGGGGGTATAGCAATCAGCCCCAGCATTTT
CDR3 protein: CASSLDRGGYSNQPQHF

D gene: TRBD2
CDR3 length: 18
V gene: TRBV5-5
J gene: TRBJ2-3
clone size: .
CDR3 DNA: TGTGCCAGCAGCAACGGACTAGCGGGGGGGCCAGGCACAGATACGCAGTATTTT
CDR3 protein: CASSNGLAGGPGTDTQYF

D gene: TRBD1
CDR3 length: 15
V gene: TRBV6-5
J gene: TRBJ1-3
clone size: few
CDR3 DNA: TGTGCCAGCAGTCCTGAGACAGGGACTGGAAACACCATATATTTT
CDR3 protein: CASSPETGTGNTIYF

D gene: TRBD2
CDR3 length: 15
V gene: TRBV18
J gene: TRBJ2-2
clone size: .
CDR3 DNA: TGTGCCAGCTCACCCGCTAGCGGATACACCGGGGAGCTGTTTTTT
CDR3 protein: CASSPASGYTGELFF

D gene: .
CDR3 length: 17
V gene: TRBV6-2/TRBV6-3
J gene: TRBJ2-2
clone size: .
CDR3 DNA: TGTGCCAGCAGTCGTTCTTATCTACGGGGGAACACCGGGGAGCTGTTTTTT
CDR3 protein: CASSRSYLRGNTGELFF

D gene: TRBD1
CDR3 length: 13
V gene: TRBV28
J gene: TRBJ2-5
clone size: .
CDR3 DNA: TGTGCCAGCAGTCTCAGGGGGCAGGAGACCCAGTACTTC
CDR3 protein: CASSLRGQETQYF

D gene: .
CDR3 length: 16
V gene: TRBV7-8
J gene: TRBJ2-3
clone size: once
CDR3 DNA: TGTGCCAGCAGCTTAGGCGCCGATAGGGGTACAGATACGCAGTATTTT
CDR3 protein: CASSLGADRGTDTQYF

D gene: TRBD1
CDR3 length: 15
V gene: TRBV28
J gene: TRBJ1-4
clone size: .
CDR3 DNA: TGTGCCAGCAGTATGCGGACAGGGCTTGGAGAAAAACTGTTTTTT
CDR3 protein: CASSMRTGLGEKLFF

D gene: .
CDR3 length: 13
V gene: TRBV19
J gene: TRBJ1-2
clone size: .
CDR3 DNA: TGTGCCAGTAGTATAGAAACGGACTATGGCTACACCTTC
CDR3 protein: CASSIETDYGYTF

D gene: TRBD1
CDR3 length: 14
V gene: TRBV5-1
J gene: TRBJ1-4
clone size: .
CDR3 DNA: TGCGCCAGCAGCTCGGACAGGTCAGGTGAAAAACTGTTTTTT
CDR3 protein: CASSSDRSGEKLFF

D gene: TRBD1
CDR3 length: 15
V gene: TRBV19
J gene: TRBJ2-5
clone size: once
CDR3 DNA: TGTGCCAGTAGTATCAGGATCGACAGGGATGAGACCCAGTACTTC
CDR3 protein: CASSIRIDRDETQYF

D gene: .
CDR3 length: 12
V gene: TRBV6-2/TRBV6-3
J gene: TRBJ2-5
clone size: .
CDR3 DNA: TGTGCCAGCAGTTACGTCGGGGAGACCCAGTACTTC
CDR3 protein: CASSYVGETQYF

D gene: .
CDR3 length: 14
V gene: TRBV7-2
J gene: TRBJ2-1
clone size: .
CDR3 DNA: TGTGCCAGCAGCCCTCGCTCGGGAGTCTATGAGCAGTTCTTC
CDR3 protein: CASSPRSGVYEQFF

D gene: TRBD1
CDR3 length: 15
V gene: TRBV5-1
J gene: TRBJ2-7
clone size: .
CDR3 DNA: TGCGCCAGCAGCTTGGCGGCGACAGGGGGATTCGAGCAGTACTTC
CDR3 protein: CASSLAATGGFEQYF

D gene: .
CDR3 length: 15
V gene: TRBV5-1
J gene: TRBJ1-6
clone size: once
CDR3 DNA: TGCGCCAGCAGCTTGCGCAGCTCCTATAATTCACCCCTCCACTTT
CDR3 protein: CASSLRSSYNSPLHF

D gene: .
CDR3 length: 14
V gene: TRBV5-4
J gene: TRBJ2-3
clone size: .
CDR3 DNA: TGTGCCAGCAGCTTGGAGGGGCGGACAGATACGCAGTATTTT
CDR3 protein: CASSLEGRTDTQYF